This T cell receptor beta chain is drawn from a study of Ad26.COV2.S vaccination and SARS-CoV-2 variants. Study information: The donor was enrolled in the Ad26.COV2.S arm of the COV1001 trial.

This table comes from immunoSEQ multiplex PCR, and its TCRdb copy is limited to in-frame clones, with some not included. The sample carries fewer than 800,000 clones, around 92% recorded once. Documented treatment: around 19 received Ad26.COV2.S at low or high dose, single or two shots; about 5 received placebo; per-sample allocation not given. Specimens were obtained on day 63 following the first vaccine or placebo injection. Adults aged 18-55 years in Boston included the donor. This clone was seen a few times. The germline V gene encodes CDR1 GTSNPN and CDR2 SVGIG (reference sequence). V lost 5 bases to trimming and J lost 6 bases, with 20 bases between them. The CDR3 is made up of 14 amino acids.

The source material was peripheral blood, sampled in a trial of Ad26.COV2.S vaccine versus placebo. The rearrangement joins TRBV30 to TRBJ2-7; D remains unclear. The source is a person between 18 and 59 years old who received the Ad26.COV2.S COVID-19 vaccine or a placebo. DNA of the CDR3: TGTGCCTGGTCCATCGGCCTTGCCCTAGGCGAGCAGTACTTC. Translated, it gives CAWSIGLALGEQYF.